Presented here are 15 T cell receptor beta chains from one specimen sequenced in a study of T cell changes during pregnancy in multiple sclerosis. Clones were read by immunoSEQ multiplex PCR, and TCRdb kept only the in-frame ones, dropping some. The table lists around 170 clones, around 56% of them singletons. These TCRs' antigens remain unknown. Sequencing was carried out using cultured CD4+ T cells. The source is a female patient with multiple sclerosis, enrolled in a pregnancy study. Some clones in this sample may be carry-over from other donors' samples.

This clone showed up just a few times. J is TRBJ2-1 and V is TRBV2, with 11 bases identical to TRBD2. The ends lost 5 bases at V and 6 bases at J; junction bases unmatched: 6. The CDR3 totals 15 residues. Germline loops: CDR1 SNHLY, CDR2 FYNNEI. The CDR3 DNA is TGTGCCAGCAGTAGACTAGCGGGATCTCTCAATGAGCAGTTCTTC. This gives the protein CASSRLAGSLNEQFF.

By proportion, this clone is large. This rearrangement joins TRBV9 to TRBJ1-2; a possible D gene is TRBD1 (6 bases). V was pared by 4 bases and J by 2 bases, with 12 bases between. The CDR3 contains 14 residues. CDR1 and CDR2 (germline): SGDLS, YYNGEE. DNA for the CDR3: TGTGCCAGCAGCCCAGGGACAAAAAACTATGGCTACACCTTC. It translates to CASSPGTKNYGYTF.

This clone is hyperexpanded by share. CDR3 in amino acids: CASSPIVRAEGEQYF. The CDR3, as DNA: TGTGCCAGCAGCCCTATTGTAAGGGCTGAGGGGGAGCAGTACTTC. V gene TRBV7-2 combines with J gene TRBJ2-7; TRBD1 or TRBD2 may be the D gene (5 bases each). This CDR3 is built from 15 residues. V gave up 5 bases and J gave up 7 bases, with 21 bases separating them. The V gene's germline CDR1 is SGHTA and CDR2 FQGNSA.

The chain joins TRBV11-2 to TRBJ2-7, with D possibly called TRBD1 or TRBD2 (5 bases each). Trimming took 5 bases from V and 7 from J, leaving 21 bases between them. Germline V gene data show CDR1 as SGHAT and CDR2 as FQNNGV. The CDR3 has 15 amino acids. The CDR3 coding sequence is TGTGCCAGCAGCCCTATTGTAAGGGCTGAGGGGGAGCAGTACTTC. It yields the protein CASSPIVRAEGEQYF.

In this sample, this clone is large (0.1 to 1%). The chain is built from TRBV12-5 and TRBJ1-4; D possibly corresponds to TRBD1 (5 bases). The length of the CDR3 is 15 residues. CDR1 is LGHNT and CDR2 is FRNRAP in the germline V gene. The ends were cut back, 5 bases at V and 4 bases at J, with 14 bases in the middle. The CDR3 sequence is CASGPPGPSNEKLFF. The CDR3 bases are TGTGCTAGTGGTCCGCCGGGACCTAGTAATGAAAAACTGTTTTTT.

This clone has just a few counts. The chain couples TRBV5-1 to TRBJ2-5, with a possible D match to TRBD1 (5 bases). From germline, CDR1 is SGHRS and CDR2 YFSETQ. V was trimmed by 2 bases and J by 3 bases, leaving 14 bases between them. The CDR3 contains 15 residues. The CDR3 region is CASSFGQSNKETQYF. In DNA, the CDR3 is TGCGCCAGCAGCTTCGGACAATCTAATAAAGAGACCCAGTACTTC. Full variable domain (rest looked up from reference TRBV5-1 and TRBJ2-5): KAGVTQTPRYLIKTRGQQVTLSCSPISGHRSVSWYQQTPGQGLQFLFEYFSETQRNKGNFPGRFSGRQFSNSRSEMNVSTLELGDSALYLCASSFGQSNKETQYFGPGTRLLVL.

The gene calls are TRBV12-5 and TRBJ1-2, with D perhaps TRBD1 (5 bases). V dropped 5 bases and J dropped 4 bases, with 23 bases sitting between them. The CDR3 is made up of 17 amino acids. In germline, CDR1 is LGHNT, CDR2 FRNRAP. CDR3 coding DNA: TGTGCTAGTGGTCTTTGCACTTTGCAGGGAAAGATCTATGGCTACACCTTC. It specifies CASGLCTLQGKIYGYTF. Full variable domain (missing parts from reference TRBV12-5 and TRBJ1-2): DARVTQTPRHKVTEMGQEVTMRCQPILGHNTVFWYRQTMMQGLELLAYFRNRAPLDDSGMPKDRFSAEMPDATLATLKIQPSEPRDSAVYFCASGLCTLQGKIYGYTFGSGTRLTVV.

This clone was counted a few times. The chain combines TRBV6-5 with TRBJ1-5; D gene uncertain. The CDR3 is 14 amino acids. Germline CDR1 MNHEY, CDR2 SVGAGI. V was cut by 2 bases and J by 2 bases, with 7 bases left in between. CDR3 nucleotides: TGTGCCAGCAGTTACAGGGCGGGCAATCAGCCCCAGCATTTT. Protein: CASSYRAGNQPQHF.

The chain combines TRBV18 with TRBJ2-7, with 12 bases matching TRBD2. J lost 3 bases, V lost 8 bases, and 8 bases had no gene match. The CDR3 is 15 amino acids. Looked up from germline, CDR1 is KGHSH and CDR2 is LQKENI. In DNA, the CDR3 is TGTGCCAGCGCGACTAGCGGGAGACTAAACTACGAGCAGTACTTC. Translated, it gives CASATSGRLNYEQYF.

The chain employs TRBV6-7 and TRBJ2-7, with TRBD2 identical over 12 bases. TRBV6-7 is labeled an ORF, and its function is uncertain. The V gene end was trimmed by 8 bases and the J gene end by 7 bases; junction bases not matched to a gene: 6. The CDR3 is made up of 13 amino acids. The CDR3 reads CASLTSGRGEQYF. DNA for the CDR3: TGTGCCAGCTTGACTAGCGGGAGAGGGGAGCAGTACTTC.

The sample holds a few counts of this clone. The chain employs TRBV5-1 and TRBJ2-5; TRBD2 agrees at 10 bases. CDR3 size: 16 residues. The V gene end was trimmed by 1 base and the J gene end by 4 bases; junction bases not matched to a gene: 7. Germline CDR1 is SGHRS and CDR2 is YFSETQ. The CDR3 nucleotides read TGCGCCAGCAGCTTGCCCAGCGGGAGGGCCACAGAGACCCAGTACTTC. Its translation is CASSLPSGRATETQYF.

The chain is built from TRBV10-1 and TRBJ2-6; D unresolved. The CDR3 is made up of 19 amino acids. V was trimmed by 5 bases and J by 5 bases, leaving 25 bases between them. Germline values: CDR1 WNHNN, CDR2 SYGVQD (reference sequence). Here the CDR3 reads CASSLPQRSHKSRANVLTF. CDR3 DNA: TGCGCCAGCAGTTTGCCTCAAAGATCGCACAAAAGTCGGGCCAACGTCCTGACTTTC.

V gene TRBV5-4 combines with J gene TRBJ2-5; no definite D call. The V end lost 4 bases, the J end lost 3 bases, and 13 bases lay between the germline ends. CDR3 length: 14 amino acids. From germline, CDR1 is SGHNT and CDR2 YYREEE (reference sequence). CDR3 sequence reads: CASSQVAVEETQYF. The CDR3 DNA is TGTGCCAGCAGCCAAGTCGCGGTAGAAGAGACCCAGTACTTC.

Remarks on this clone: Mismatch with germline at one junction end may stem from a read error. The CDR3 region has the DNA TGCGCCAGCAGCCAAGAAACTCCGTCCTACGAGCAGTACTTC. It is translated as CASSQETPSYEQYF. This rearrangement joins TRBV7-2 to TRBJ2-7; D is unclear. This CDR3 spans 14 amino acids. The germline gives CDR1 SGHTA, CDR2 FQGNSA.

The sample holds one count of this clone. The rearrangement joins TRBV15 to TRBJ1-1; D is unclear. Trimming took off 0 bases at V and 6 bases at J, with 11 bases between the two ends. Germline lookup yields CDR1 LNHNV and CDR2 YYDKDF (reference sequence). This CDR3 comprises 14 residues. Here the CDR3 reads CATSRDPKVSEAFF. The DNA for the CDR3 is TGTGCCACCAGCAGAGATCCTAAAGTCTCTGAAGCTTTCTTT.